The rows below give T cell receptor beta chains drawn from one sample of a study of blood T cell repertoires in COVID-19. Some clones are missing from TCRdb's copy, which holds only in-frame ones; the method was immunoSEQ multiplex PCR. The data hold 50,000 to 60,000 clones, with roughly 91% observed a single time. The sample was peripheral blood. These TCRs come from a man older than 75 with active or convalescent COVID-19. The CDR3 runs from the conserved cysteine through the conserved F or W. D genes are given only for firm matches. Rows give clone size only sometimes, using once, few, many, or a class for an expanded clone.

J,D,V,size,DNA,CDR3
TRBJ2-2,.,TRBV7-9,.,TGTGCCAGCAGCTTAGAGACTACGGTCAGGGAGCTGTTTTTT,CASSLETTVRELFF
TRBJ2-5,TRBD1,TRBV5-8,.,TGTGCCAGCAGCTTGGGTTTAGGCGGGACAGGGTCCACCTACCAAGAGACCCAGTACTTC,CASSLGLGGTGSTYQETQYF
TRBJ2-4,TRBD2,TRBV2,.,TGTGCCAGCAGTACTCAGCGGGAGGCCCAAGGGATTCAGTACTTC,CASSTQREAQGIQYF
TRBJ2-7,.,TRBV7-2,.,TGTGCCAGCAGCTTAAGCGGGCGAACCTACGAGCAGTACTTC,CASSLSGRTYEQYF
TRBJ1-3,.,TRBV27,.,TGTGCCAGCAGTTTGTACAGCTCTGGAAACACCATATATTTT,CASSLYSSGNTIYF
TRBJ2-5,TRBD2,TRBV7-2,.,TGTGCCAGCAGCCGGGGACTAGCGGGGGCAGAGACCCAGTACTTC,CASSRGLAGAETQYF
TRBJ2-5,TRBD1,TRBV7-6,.,TGTGCCAGCAGCGCCACCGGGACAGAGCAAGAGACCCAGTACTTC,CASSATGTEQETQYF
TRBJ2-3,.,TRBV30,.,TGTGCCGGCGACTGGGAGCAAACAGATACGCAGTATTTT,CAGDWEQTDTQYF
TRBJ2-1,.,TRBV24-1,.,TGTGCCACCAGTGCGAGGGCATACAATGAGCAGTTCTTC,CATSARAYNEQFF
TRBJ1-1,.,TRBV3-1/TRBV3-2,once,TGTGCCAGCAGCCAACACGGAGCCAGTAGGCCTGAAGCTTTCTTT,CASSQHGASRPEAFF
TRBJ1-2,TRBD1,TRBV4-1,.,TGCGCCAGCAGCCAGAGCCTGACAGGGGACGGCTATGGCTACACCTTC,CASSQSLTGDGYGYTF
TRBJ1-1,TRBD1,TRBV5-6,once,TGTGCCAGCAGCTTGGTGGGGACAGGGTTAGGGGCTTTCTTT,CASSLVGTGLGAFF
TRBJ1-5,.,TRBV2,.,TGTGCCAGCAGTGTGTCAAGTATACAGCAGCCCCAGCATTTT,CASSVSSIQQPQHF
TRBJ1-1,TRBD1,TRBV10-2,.,TGCGCCAGCAGCGCGACAGGGGATTACACTGAAGCTTTCTTT,CASSATGDYTEAFF
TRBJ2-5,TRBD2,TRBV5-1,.,TGCGCCAGCAGCTTAGATCGCGGGGGGGCCCGGCAAGAGACCCAGTACTTC,CASSLDRGGARQETQYF
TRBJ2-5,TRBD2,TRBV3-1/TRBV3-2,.,TGTGCCAGCAGCCATGGGGGGGAGAGGGAGACCCAGTACTTC,CASSHGGERETQYF
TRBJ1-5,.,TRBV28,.,TGTGCCAGCAGCGCTCCAGGTCAGCCCCAGCATTTT,CASSAPGQPQHF
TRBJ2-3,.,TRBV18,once,TGTGCCAGCCTCCGGGACTGGAGCACAGATACGCAGTATTTT,CASLRDWSTDTQYF
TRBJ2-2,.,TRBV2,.,TGTGCCAGCAACTCGGACACCGGGGAGCTGTTTTTT,CASNSDTGELFF
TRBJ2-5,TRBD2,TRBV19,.,TGTGCCAGTAGGAGACTAGCGGGAGATGCGGGCGAGACCCAGTACTTC,CASRRLAGDAGETQYF
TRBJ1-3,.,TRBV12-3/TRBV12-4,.,TGTGCCAGCAACTTATACTCTGGAAACACCATATATTTT,CASNLYSGNTIYF
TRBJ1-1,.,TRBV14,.,TGTGCCAGCAGCCAAGATAGGGCCTGGGGCGTAGGGTGGAACACTGAAGCTTTCTTT,CASSQDRAWGVGWNTEAFF
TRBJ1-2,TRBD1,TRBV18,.,TGTGCCAGCTCACCTCGGGACAGGGCTAACTATGGCTACACCTTC,CASSPRDRANYGYTF
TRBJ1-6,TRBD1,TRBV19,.,TGTGCCAGTAGTCTCCGGGACAGGGGAGACTCACCCCTCCACTTT,CASSLRDRGDSPLHF
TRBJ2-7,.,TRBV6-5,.,TGTGCCAGCTCGCCAGAAGTCTACGAGCAGTACTTC,CASSPEVYEQYF
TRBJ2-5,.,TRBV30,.,TGTGCCTGGAGCCCGGGTTTTTGGCGGGGGCCTATGCAAGAGACCCAGTACTTC,CAWSPGFWRGPMQETQYF
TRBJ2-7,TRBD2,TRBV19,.,TGTGCCAGTGCCCCCCGGGAGCTAGCGGGAGGGTCCTACGAGCAGTACTTC,CASAPRELAGGSYEQYF
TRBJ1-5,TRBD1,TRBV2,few,TGTGCCAGCAGATCCGGGACAGGGGGCGATCAGCCCCAGCATTTT,CASRSGTGGDQPQHF
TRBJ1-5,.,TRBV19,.,TGTGCCAGTAGTAGGGCGACCAGAGGGGTCTATGCCGGGACTTCCCCGAATAGCAATCAGCCCCAGCATTTT,CASSRATRGVYAGTSPNSNQPQHF
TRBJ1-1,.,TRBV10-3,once,TGTGCCATCAGTGCCCAGTACACTGAAGCTTTCTTT,CAISAQYTEAFF
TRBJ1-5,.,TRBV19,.,TGTGCCAGTACAGGTTATAGCAATCAGCCCCAGCATTTT,CASTGYSNQPQHF
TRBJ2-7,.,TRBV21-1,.,TGTGCCAGCAGCCATAGGAGAGGCCCTGGCATCTCCTACGAGCAGTACTTC,CASSHRRGPGISYEQYF
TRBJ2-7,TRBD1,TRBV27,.,TGTGCCAGCAGTCGACAAGGGGGCCCTAACTCCTACGAGCAGTACTTC,CASSRQGGPNSYEQYF
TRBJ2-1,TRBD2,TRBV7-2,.,TGTGCCAGCAGCTTCATTAGCGGGGGATCCTACAATGAGCAGTTCTTC,CASSFISGGSYNEQFF
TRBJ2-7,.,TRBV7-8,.,TGTGCCAGCAGCCCTCGACCGGCAGGGGGGTACGAGCAGTACTTC,CASSPRPAGGYEQYF
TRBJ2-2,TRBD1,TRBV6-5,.,TGTGCCAGCAGTTACAACGGACAGGGAAACACCGGGGAGCTGTTTTTT,CASSYNGQGNTGELFF
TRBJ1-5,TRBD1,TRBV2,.,TGTGCCAGCAGCGGACAGGGTTTGAGCAATCAGCCCCAGCATTTT,CASSGQGLSNQPQHF
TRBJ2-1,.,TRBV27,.,TGTGCCAGCAGTTTACAGGGATTGGGATACAATGAGCAGTTCTTC,CASSLQGLGYNEQFF
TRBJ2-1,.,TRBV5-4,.,TGTGCCAGCAGCTTCGATAGGAGGGAGCAGTTCTTC,CASSFDRREQFF
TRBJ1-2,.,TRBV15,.,TGTGCCACCGCGCGGACTTTCCTCACCGATGGCTACACCTTC,CATARTFLTDGYTF
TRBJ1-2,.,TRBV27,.,TGTGCCAGCAGTCTACAGGGAAGCTATGGCTACACCTTC,CASSLQGSYGYTF
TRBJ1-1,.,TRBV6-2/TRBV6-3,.,TGTGCCAGCAGTTACTCGGGAGGGGAGGGAACTGAAGCTTTCTTT,CASSYSGGEGTEAFF
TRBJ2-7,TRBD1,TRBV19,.,TGTGCCTCCTCGGGACAGGGACCCGAGCAGTACTTC,CASSGQGPEQYF